Sequencing of this TCR beta chain was carried out in a study of blood T cell repertoires in COVID-19. At the level of the study: Sites across the United States, Italy and Spain contributed samples from acute and convalescent COVID-19. PBMCs, B-cell-depleted T cells, or T cells were the source of the cDNA or gDNA that made up the material.

CDR1 is LNHNV, CDR2 YYDKDF, per germline (reference sequence). CDR3 size: 16 residues. The J segment lost 8 bases and the V segment lost 0 bases, leaving 11 bases of the junction unmatched. The authors' processing: Nucleated cell number was recorded as an estimate derived from reference gene primer amplification. Sequencing was performed with immunoSEQ multiplex PCR; in TCRdb, only in-frame clones are kept and a portion is missing. For V, J and clone size, that table is used; D and trimming come from the DNA. The table records 250,000 to 350,000 clones, around 88% of them present only once. The clonotype comes from a woman in her twenties or thirties who had recovered from COVID-19. The chain has TRBV15 and TRBJ2-7; TRBD1 matches at 9 bases. The sample consisted of peripheral blood. CDR3 nucleotides: TGTGCCACCAGCAGAGAGGGGGGACAGGGCCTATTGAAGCAGTACTTC. It is translated as CATSREGGQGLLKQYF.